The text below deals with one TCR beta chain. Antigen: not known. After removal of 6 bases from V and 3 bases from J, the junction contained 13 bases not matched to a gene. The CDR3 covers 15 residues. The germline CDR1 and CDR2 sequences are DFQATT and SNEGSKA (reference sequence). Healthy Russian Caucasian donors spanned ages about 6 to 100 years. Samples each yielded at least 5 micrograms of total RNA. Alongside a J-beta primer mix, a sample-barcoded 5' primer served in a second PCR lasting roughly 7 to 11 cycles. TCRdb independently ran MiXCR on the 5' RACE reads; one entry per CDR3 protein. The profile shows over a million distinct CDR3 sequences, under 55% of them singletons. The entry originates in a study of blood T cells in healthy people across ages. The study, taken as a whole, reports: What prevented conclusive comparison of naive and antigen-experienced cells was that PBMCs were unsorted. Changes in expanded clonotypes were possibly confounded, as the CMV status of donors was unknown.

This TCR came from a woman aged 55 to 70 in good health. The sample consisted of blood. The rearrangement joins TRBV20-1 to TRBJ2-5; 7 bases are shared with TRBD2. For the CDR3, the DNA is TGCAGTGCCGCACTAGGGCTAGCGGATAAAGAGACCCAGTACTTC. It yields the protein CSAALGLADKETQYF.